This TCR beta chain was recovered during a study of blood T cell repertoires in COVID-19. The overall study: Samples taken during acute and convalescent COVID-19 were collected in the United States, Italy and Spain. PBMCs, B-cell-depleted T cells, or T cells provided the cDNA or gDNA that made up the material.

V lost 5 bases and J 10 bases, leaving 15 bases between the germline ends. The CDR3 loop spans 13 amino acids. Germline V gives CDR1 LNHDA, CDR2 SQIVND (reference sequence). As handled by the study authors: Nucleated cell counts were estimated from reference gene primer amplification. Generated by immunoSEQ multiplex PCR, the TCRdb table keeps only in-frame clones and is missing some. The V and J calls and clone size come from that table; D and trimming were worked out from the DNA. The table has more than 120,000 clones, about 85% seen once; the top ten hold about 2.8%. The sequenced material came from peripheral blood. The chain employs TRBV19 and TRBJ2-1, with D perhaps matching TRBD1 (6 bases). The receptor was isolated from a human donor with acute or convalescent COVID-19. The donor label of this sample is uncertain. For the CDR3, the DNA is TGTGCCAGTAGTCTCGCAGGGGCGCGAGAGCAGTTCTTC. It yields the protein CASSLAGAREQFF.